Each of the 10 T cell receptor beta chains below was sequenced from the same sample in a study of blood T cells in healthy people across ages (dated by TCRdb to the mid-2010s). The method was 5' RACE. Sequencing relied on an Illumina HiSeq 2500. The second PCR ran for roughly 7 to 12 cycles and used a J-beta primer mix along with a sample-barcoded 5' primer. Using fastp trimming at Q25 and MiXCR clonotype assembly, TCRdb reanalyzed the public sequencing data and kept in-frame beta chains. Each record represents a unique CDR3 protein, reported with the most common genes and DNA among its rows. For this sample there are 590,000 or so distinct CDR3 sequences; less than 35% appear just once. Roughly 14% of the sample is taken by the ten largest. Sequenced sample: blood. The source is a woman aged 80 or older in good health.

This clonotype was observed many times. The V and J genes are TRBV7-2 and TRBJ1-2; 7 bases match TRBD1. Germline values: CDR1 SGHTA, CDR2 FQGNSA. The CDR3 is 17 residues long. Losses at the gene ends were 4 bases for V and 6 bases for J; bases not matched to a gene: 17. The CDR3 region is CASSSFRRGSREDGYTF. In DNA, the CDR3 is TGTGCCAGCAGCTCGTTTCGCAGGGGGTCGAGGGAAGATGGCTACACCTTC.

As concerns this clonotype: A much larger clone differs by one base, so this may be a read error. The chain carries TRBV5-1 and TRBJ2-3; 7 bases map to TRBD1. The CDR3 covers 15 residues. Germline V gene lookup returns CDR1 SGHRS and CDR2 YFSETQ. CDR3 DNA: TGCGCCAGCAGCTTGGGTACGGGACAGACAGATACGCTGTATTTT. It specifies CASSLGTGQTDTLYF.

Details on this clonotype: One end of the junction does not line up with germline, which may come from a read error. The chain joins TRBV6-2 or TRBV6-3 to TRBJ2-5, with TRBD2 matching 8 bases. CDR3 size: 14 residues. The germline CDR1 and CDR2 sequences are MNHEY and SVGEGT. CDR3 bases: TGTGCCAGCAGTTACCCGGGGGGGAGAGAGATCCAGTACTTC. Its protein product is CASSYPGGREIQYF.

The sample holds a few counts of this clonotype. This may be a read error, as it is one base from a much larger clone. This chain links TRBV28 with TRBJ2-7; TRBD1 agrees at 10 bases. V was pared by 4 bases and J by 7 bases, with 7 bases of the junction left unmatched. The CDR3 has 14 amino acids. Germline lookup yields CDR1 MDHEN and CDR2 SYDVKM. This chain's CDR3 is CASSSGTGDNEQYF. In DNA, the CDR3 is TGTGCCAGCAGTTCTGGGACAGGGGACAATGAGCAGTACTTC.

Concerning this clonotype itself: A read error is possible here, since a much larger clone lies one base away. The rearrangement joins TRBV20-1 to TRBJ2-5, with 10 bases aligning to TRBD2. CDR3 length equals 15 residues. Trimming at V came to 0 bases and at J to 9 bases, leaving 10 bases not matched to a gene. Germline V lookup: CDR1 DFQATT, CDR2 SNEGSKA (reference sequence). CDR3 in DNA: TGCAGTGCTAGAGATCGCACTAGCGGGATGTTGGCCCAGTACTTC. It yields the protein CSARDRTSGMLAQYF.

Regarding this clonotype: A much larger clone sits a single nucleotide away, making a read error possible. The chain employs TRBV5-1 and TRBJ2-5; 9 positions match TRBD2. The CDR3 is made up of 14 amino acids. V lost 3 bases to trimming and J lost 11 bases; unmatched junction nucleotides: 11. The germline gives CDR1 SGHRS, CDR2 YFSETQ. CDR3 sequence reads: CASSCGGGANEQYF. The CDR3 DNA reads as TGCGCCAGCAGCTGTGGCGGGGGGGCGAATGAGCAGTACTTC.

The chain employs TRBV2 and TRBJ2-3; D is uncertain. This CDR3 region has 13 residues. The germline gives CDR1 SNHLY, CDR2 FYNNEI. V was shortened by 8 bases and J by 0 bases, with 9 bases between the two germline ends. CDR3 DNA: TGTGCCAGCGGAGAGACTAGCACAGATACGCAGTATTTT. Encoded protein: CASGETSTDTQYF.

The chain is built from TRBV6-1 and TRBJ2-7, with 7 bases matching TRBD1. Germline V gene sequence: CDR1 MNHNS, CDR2 SASEGT. The CDR3 is made up of 15 amino acids. The V gene end was trimmed by 7 bases and the J gene end by 0 bases; junction bases not matched to a gene: 9. CDR3 nucleotides: TGTGCCAGCAATCCGGGACAGCGAAGCTCCTACGAGCAGTACTTC. The encoded protein is CASNPGQRSSYEQYF.

This clonotype was counted between two and nine times. A much larger clone is a single base away; this may be a read error. The V call is TRBV15, the J call TRBJ2-7; D remains ambiguous. Germline V gene sequence: CDR1 LNHNV, CDR2 YYDKDF (reference sequence). Trimming took off 5 bases at V and 7 bases at J, with 15 bases between the two ends. The CDR3 has 13 residues. In nucleotides, the CDR3 is TGTGCCACCAGCCCTAGGCCCGGACGGGAGCAGTACTTC. Translation gives CATSPRPGREQYF.

This chain links TRBV20-1 with TRBJ2-2, with D possibly TRBD1 on 5 matching bases. CDR3 size: 15 residues. Trimming removed 1 base at V and 3 bases at J, with 12 bases between. Germline-derived CDR1 and CDR2 are DFQATT and SNEGSKA (reference sequence). CDR3 bases: TGCAGTGCTAGAGGTGGGGCTCGGGACACCGGGGAGCTGTTTTTT. It translates to CSARGGARDTGELFF.